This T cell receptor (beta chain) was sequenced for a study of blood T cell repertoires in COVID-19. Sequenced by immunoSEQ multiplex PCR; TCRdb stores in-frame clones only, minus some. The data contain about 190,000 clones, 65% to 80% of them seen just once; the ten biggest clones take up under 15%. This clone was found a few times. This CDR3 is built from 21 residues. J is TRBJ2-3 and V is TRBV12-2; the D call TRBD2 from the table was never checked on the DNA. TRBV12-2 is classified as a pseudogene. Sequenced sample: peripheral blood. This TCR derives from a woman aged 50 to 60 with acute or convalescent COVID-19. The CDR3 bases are TGTGCAAGTCGCTTTCCTTTAGAGGGGACTAGCGGGGGGGAAAGCACAGATACGCAGTATTTT. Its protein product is CASRFPLEGTSGGESTDTQYF.